This TCR beta chain was sequenced in a study of beta chain features in type 1 diabetes. The V and J ends lost 2 bases and 6 bases respectively, with 8 bases between them. CDR1 is SGHAT, CDR2 FQNNGV, per germline. This CDR3 has 13 residues. As every portion of the isolated RNA was reverse transcribed, the sequencing read expressed TCRB transcripts. TCRdb's table, derived via immunoSEQ multiplex PCR, lists solely in-frame clones and lacks some. The sample includes roughly 610,000 clones, about 16% of them seen just once. The chain combines TRBV11-2 with TRBJ2-1; the D gene is possibly TRBD1 (5 bases). This TCR derives from a young man in good health. The sample consisted of naive CD4+ T cells from blood. This CDR3 is CASSLFQGNEQFF. The CDR3 DNA follows: TGTGCCAGCAGCTTATTTCAGGGCAATGAGCAGTTCTTC.